The source of this TCR beta chain is a study of blood T cell repertoires in COVID-19. As originally analysed: It was from reference gene primer amplification that nucleated cell counts were estimated. TCRdb's table, derived via immunoSEQ multiplex PCR, lists solely in-frame clones and lacks some. V and J calls and clone size follow that table, whereas D and trimming were derived from the DNA. The sample includes 110,000 or so clones, about 85% of them seen just once. Sequencing was performed on peripheral blood. The sequence was obtained from a man aged 40-50 years with acute or convalescent COVID-19.

The DNA for the CDR3 is TGTGCCAGCAGTGAACAGGGGGCAGGATCCGGGGAGCTGTTTTTT. It yields the protein CASSEQGAGSGELFF. The chain recombines TRBV6-1 with TRBJ2-2, with 8 positions matching TRBD1. CDR3 length equals 15 residues. Germline V gene sequence: CDR1 MNHNS, CDR2 SASEGT. The V gene end was trimmed by 2 bases and the J gene end by 6 bases; junction bases not matched to a gene: 5.